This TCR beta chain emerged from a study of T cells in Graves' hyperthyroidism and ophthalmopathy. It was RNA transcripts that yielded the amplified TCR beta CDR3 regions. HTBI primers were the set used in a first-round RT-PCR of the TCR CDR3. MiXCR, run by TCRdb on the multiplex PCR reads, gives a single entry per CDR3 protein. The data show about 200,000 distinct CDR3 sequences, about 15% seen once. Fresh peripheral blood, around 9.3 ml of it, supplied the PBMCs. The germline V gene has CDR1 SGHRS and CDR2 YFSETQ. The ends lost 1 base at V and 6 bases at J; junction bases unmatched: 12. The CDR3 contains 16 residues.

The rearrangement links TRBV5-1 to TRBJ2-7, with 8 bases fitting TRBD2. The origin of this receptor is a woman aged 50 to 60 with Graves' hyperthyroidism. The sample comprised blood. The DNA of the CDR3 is TGCGCCAGCAGCTTGCCTGCACAAGCGGGAGATAGCGAGCAGTACTTC. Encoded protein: CASSLPAQAGDSEQYF.